Listed below are T cell receptor beta chains from one sample, sequenced in a study of regulatory T cells in long-lasting Graves disease. In TCRdb, the multiplex PCR reads were re-called with MiXCR into one record per CDR3 protein. The table records nearly 350,000 distinct CDR3 sequences, around 20% of them present only once. The source material was peripheral blood mononuclear cells (PBMCs), sampled when the disease was refractory, from a patient treated with antithyroid drugs. Source of these receptors: a female donor with Graves disease. Both conserved end residues are part of each CDR3. A D gene is named only where the DNA matches it firmly. A row's size may be missing; if present it is once, few, many or a size class.

CDR3aa	CDR3nt	j_gene	v_gene	abundance	d_gene
CASSVGGGEWDYEQYF	TGTGCCAGCAGCGTAGGGGGGGGGGAGTGGGACTACGAGCAGTACTTC	TRBJ2-7	TRBV9	once	TRBD2
CASSLDAGRTGELFF	TGCGCCAGCAGCTTGGACGCGGGACGGACCGGGGAGCTGTTTTTT	TRBJ2-2	TRBV5-1	many	-
CASSYDSASPLHF	TGTGCCAGCAGTTATGACAGCGCATCACCCCTCCACTTT	TRBJ1-6	TRBV6-5	many	-
CASSESDRGTEAFF	TGTGCCAGCAGTGAGTCGGACAGGGGGACTGAAGCTTTCTTT	TRBJ1-1	TRBV6-1	few	TRBD1
CASSSLVNVHEQYF	TGTGCCAGCAGCTCCCTTGTGAATGTCCACGAGCAGTACTTC	TRBJ2-7	TRBV11-2	many	-
CSALRGQGASGELFF	TGCAGTGCTCTTCGGGGACAGGGGGCTTCCGGGGAGCTGTTTTTT	TRBJ2-2	TRBV20-1	many	TRBD1
CASSHRAGTEAFF	TGTGCCAGCAGCCACAGGGCCGGCACTGAAGCTTTCTTT	TRBJ1-1	TRBV7-8	many	-
CASSYNLGFSGQRNTEAFF	TGTGCCAGCAGTTACAATTTGGGGTTTTCGGGACAGAGAAACACTGAAGCTTTCTTT	TRBJ1-1	TRBV6-9	many	TRBD1
CASSRRRDRSPYEQYF	TGTGCCAGCAGTCGACGACGGGACAGGTCCCCCTACGAGCAGTACTTC	TRBJ2-7	TRBV7-9	many	TRBD1
CASSVRQDRPQHF	TGTGCCAGTAGTGTTAGACAGGACCGGCCCCAGCATTTT	TRBJ1-5	TRBV19	-	-
CASSLGLAGSRETQYF	TGTGCCAGCAGCCTTGGACTAGCGGGATCCAGGGAGACCCAGTACTTC	TRBJ2-5	TRBV12-3/TRBV12-4	many	TRBD2
CASSELGLAGSYEQYF	TGTGCCAGCAGTGAATTAGGGCTAGCGGGATCCTACGAGCAGTACTTC	TRBJ2-7	TRBV25-1	-	TRBD2
CASSQDGWGGALGYTF	TGCGCCAGCAGCCAAGATGGGTGGGGAGGGGCGTTGGGCTACACCTTC	TRBJ1-2	TRBV4-3	-	-
CASSDGQGSYGYTF	TGTGCCAGCTCAGATGGACAGGGGAGTTACGGCTACACCTTC	TRBJ1-2	TRBV18	-	TRBD1
CSAREGGTGTEKLFF	TGCAGTGCTAGAGAGGGGGGGACAGGGACCGAAAAACTGTTTTTT	TRBJ1-4	TRBV20-1	many	TRBD1
CASSSRSLRLPNTEAFF	TGTGCCAGCAGCTCCCGTAGCCTTAGGTTACCGAACACTGAAGCTTTCTTT	TRBJ1-1	TRBV11-2	many	-
CASSEYQGAGTDTQYF	TGTGCCAGCAGTGAATATCAGGGGGCCGGCACAGATACGCAGTATTTT	TRBJ2-3	TRBV25-1	-	TRBD1
CSVERDRGSTEAFF	TGCAGCGTTGAGCGGGACAGGGGGTCCACTGAAGCTTTCTTT	TRBJ1-1	TRBV29-1	few	TRBD1
CAARGHLNTEAFF	TGTGCCGCCCGGGGACACCTGAACACTGAAGCTTTCTTT	TRBJ1-1	TRBV19	-	-
CASSLYRGANTGELFF	TGTGCCAGCAGTTTGTATAGGGGCGCGAACACCGGGGAGCTGTTTTTT	TRBJ2-2	TRBV12-3/TRBV12-4	once	-
CAISDSRAVGELFF	TGTGCCATCAGTGATTCCCGGGCCGTGGGGGAGCTGTTTTTT	TRBJ2-2	TRBV10-3	few	-
CASSQDPGRRYGQYF	TGTGCCAGCAGCCAAGATCCGGGGAGGAGGTACGGGCAGTACTTC	TRBJ2-7	TRBV14	once	-
CATSDARSETQYF	TGTGCCACCAGTGACGCCCGGTCGGAGACCCAGTACTTC	TRBJ2-5	TRBV24-1	many	-
CASSQTNLGAAGYTF	TGCGCCAGCAGCCAAACGAACCTGGGGGCAGCTGGCTACACCTTC	TRBJ1-2	TRBV4-1	-	-
CASTKDTVNTEAFF	TGTGCCAGCACTAAGGACACCGTGAACACTGAAGCTTTCTTT	TRBJ1-1	TRBV6-2/TRBV6-3	-	-
CASPARASGDQETQYF	TGTGCCAGCCCTGCTAGGGCTAGCGGGGACCAAGAGACCCAGTACTTC	TRBJ2-5	TRBV6-1	-	TRBD2
CASKTSFYEQYF	TGTGCCAGTAAGACTAGTTTCTACGAGCAGTACTTC	TRBJ2-7	TRBV2	many	-
CASSLETGYGYTF	TGTGCCAGCAGCTTAGAAACGGGGTATGGCTACACCTTC	TRBJ1-2	TRBV7-9	few	-
CASSIAPTGPGSGEQYF	TGTGCCAGTAGTATAGCTCCGACAGGTCCGGGGTCGGGCGAGCAGTACTTC	TRBJ2-7	TRBV19	-	-
CASSSYRVQETQYF	TGTGCCAGCAGTTCGTACAGGGTCCAAGAGACCCAGTACTTC	TRBJ2-5	TRBV6-5	few	-
CASSPRPLVYEQYF	TGCGCCAGCAGCCCTCGCCCACTAGTGTACGAGCAGTACTTC	TRBJ2-7	TRBV4-1	-	-
CASSLLPEQGAGYTF	TGCGCCAGCAGCTTGTTACCCGAACAGGGGGCTGGCTACACCTTC	TRBJ1-2	TRBV5-1	-	TRBD1
CASSRDPAYEQYF	TGTGCCAGCAGCAGGGACCCGGCCTACGAGCAGTACTTC	TRBJ2-7	TRBV7-2	many	-
CASSFDRATHQPQHF	TGTGCCAGCAGCTTTGACAGGGCAACCCATCAGCCCCAGCATTTT	TRBJ1-5	TRBV5-8	-	TRBD1